These 31 T cell receptor beta chains were all obtained from the same sample, sequenced in a study of T-cell reconstitution after alpha-beta-depleted transplantation in children. The library targeted TCRbeta and was prepared with unique molecular identifiers. TCRdb independently ran MiXCR on the PCR reads; one entry per CDR3 protein. The sample has approximately 400,000 distinct CDR3 sequences; about a sixth are singletons. Sequencing was performed on PBMCs, mostly from graft donor cells, taken 360 days after TCRalphabeta/CD19-depleted stem cell transplant. The receptor source for this set is a boy under two years old who had a stem cell transplant for Wiskott-Aldrich syndrome, so the T cells may come from the graft donor.

In this sample, this clonotype turned up a few times. The chain joins TRBV29-1 to TRBJ1-2; D is possibly TRBD1 (5 bases). V lost 5 bases, J lost 12 bases, and 13 bases lay in between. This CDR3 has 10 residues. Per germline, CDR1 SQVTM and CDR2 ANQGSEA. This CDR3 reads CSVRTGTHTF. CDR3 DNA sequence: TGCAGCGTTCGAACGGGGACTCACACCTTC.

The V gene is TRBV20-1, the J gene TRBJ2-3; D remains unclear. CDR1 is DFQATT and CDR2 is SNEGSKA in the germline V gene (reference sequence). This CDR3 has 14 amino acids. CDR3 nucleotide sequence: TGCAGCCAAAAGGACCCTATTAGCACAGATACGCAGTATTTT. This translates into CSQKDPISTDTQYF.

This clonotype has a handful of counts. The chain joins TRBV19 to TRBJ2-5, with a possible D match to TRBD1 (5 bases). Germline values: CDR1 LNHDA, CDR2 SQIVND (reference sequence). Trimming removed 1 base at V and 13 bases at J, with 13 bases between. The CDR3 totals 12 residues. CDR3 region: CASSIGGTGLYF. The DNA for the CDR3 is TGTGCCAGTAGTATAGGAGGCACAGGTTTGTACTTC.

This clonotype was detected a few times. V and J are TRBV12-3 or TRBV12-4 and TRBJ2-3, with 9 positions matching TRBD1. The CDR3 contains 16 residues. Trimming cost V 5 bases and J 3 bases; bases outside gene matches: 9. The CDR3, as DNA: TGTGCCAGCAGTCCCTGGGACAGGGAGGGGACAGATACGCAGTATTTT. It translates to CASSPWDREGTDTQYF.

In its sample, this clonotype was seen a few times. The rearrangement links TRBV28 to TRBJ2-5; possibly TRBD2 for D (5 bases). The CDR3 contains 13 residues. Trimming took off 4 bases at V and 5 bases at J, with 11 bases between the two ends. Germline V gene sequence: CDR1 MDHEN, CDR2 SYDVKM. The CDR3 loop is CASSSPGLETQYF. The CDR3 DNA follows: TGTGCCAGCAGTTCCCCGGGATTGGAGACCCAGTACTTC.

The CDR3 DNA sequence: TGTGCCAGCAGCCCTATAGCGGGACCCCGGACCTACGAGCAGTACTTC. The encoded protein is CASSPIAGPRTYEQYF. The chain combines TRBV11-2 with TRBJ2-7; 8 bases line up with TRBD2. With 5 bases clipped from V and 2 bases from J, the junction kept 11 bases outside the gene matches. The length of the CDR3 is 16 residues. The germline V gene encodes CDR1 SGHAT and CDR2 FQNNGV.

The CDR3 loop reads CASSERQGDQPQHF. In DNA form, the CDR3 reads TGTGCCAGCAGCGAAAGACAGGGTGATCAGCCCCAGCATTTT. The chain is built from TRBV7-8 and TRBJ1-5; 7 bases agree with TRBD1. CDR1 and CDR2 from the germline V gene are SGHVS and FQNEAQ. The CDR3 runs to 14 residues. With V trimmed by 5 bases and J by 5 bases, 6 bases remained unmatched.

V usage is TRBV7-9 and J usage is TRBJ2-7; 8 nucleotides match TRBD1. CDR1 is SEHNR and CDR2 is FQNEAQ in the germline V gene (reference sequence). This CDR3 comprises 14 residues. V shed 3 bases, J shed 6 bases, and the junction held 7 bases outside the gene matches. The CDR3 sequence: CASSFKTGAAEQYF. The CDR3 DNA follows: TGTGCCAGCAGCTTCAAGACAGGGGCGGCCGAGCAGTACTTC.

This clonotype was detected a few times. The chain couples TRBV12-3 or TRBV12-4 to TRBJ2-3; 9 nucleotides align to TRBD2. After removal of 4 bases from V and 4 bases from J, the junction contained 9 bases not matched to a gene. The CDR3 totals 16 residues. CDR3 bases: TGTGCCAGCAGTTATCTCGGGCGGGGGGGCCCAGATACGCAGTATTTT. Translating gives CASSYLGRGGPDTQYF.

V gene TRBV29-1 combines with J gene TRBJ2-1; D might be TRBD2 (6 bases). V was clipped by 4 bases and J by 5 bases, with 12 bases between them. The CDR3 is made up of 13 amino acids. CDR1 is SQVTM and CDR2 is ANQGSEA in the germline V gene. CDR3 coding DNA: TGCAGCGTTGTCGGGAGAGTCGACAATGAGCAGTTCTTC. Protein sequence: CSVVGRVDNEQFF.

This clonotype came up a few times. The chain couples TRBV4-3 to TRBJ2-3, with D maybe TRBD2 (5 bases). V was shortened by 0 bases and J by 2 bases, with 12 bases between the two germline ends. CDR3 length: 16 residues. In germline, CDR1 is LGHNA, CDR2 YSLEER. DNA for the CDR3: TGCGCCAGCAGCCAAGATTACGGACTTCCCACAGATACGCAGTATTTT. Translating it yields CASSQDYGLPTDTQYF.

V is TRBV5-1 and J is TRBJ2-2, with D possibly matching TRBD2 (6 bases). CDR1 and CDR2 (germline): SGHRS, YFSETQ. V lost 4 bases and J lost 5, with 15 bases in between. The CDR3 is 15 amino acids. CDR3 protein: CASSPLGRKTGELFF. CDR3 nucleotides: TGCGCCAGCAGCCCCCTCGGGAGAAAGACCGGGGAGCTGTTTTTT.

This clonotype appeared many times. The gene calls are TRBV12-3 or TRBV12-4 and TRBJ2-3; 8 bases match TRBD2. The CDR3 is 16 amino acids. V was clipped by 1 base and J by 0 bases; unmatched bases: 3. The DNA of the CDR3 is TGTGCCAGCAGTTTAGTGGCTAGCGGGAGCACAGATACGCAGTATTTT. Translation gives CASSLVASGSTDTQYF.

This clonotype occurred a few times. This chain connects TRBV4-1 to TRBJ2-2, with D hard to call. CDR3 length: 16 residues. Germline V gene lookup returns CDR1 MGHRA and CDR2 YSYEKL. Trimming cost V 4 bases and J 0 bases, with 12 bases left between them. The CDR3 is CASSLMTNANTGELFF. The CDR3 region has the DNA TGCGCCAGCAGCCTAATGACAAACGCGAACACCGGGGAGCTGTTTTTT.

This clonotype occurred a few times. The genes are TRBV15 and TRBJ2-1; no firm D call. The V end lost 3 bases, the J end lost 6 bases, and 12 bases lay between the germline ends. Germline loops: CDR1 LNHNV, CDR2 YYDKDF (reference sequence). The CDR3 sequence is 14 residues long. The CDR3 nucleotides read TGTGCCACCAGCAGGGACCGTCAAGTCAATGAGCAGTTCTTC. Its protein is CATSRDRQVNEQFF.

This chain connects TRBV6-2 or TRBV6-3 to TRBJ2-6, with 7 nucleotides matching TRBD2. The CDR3 has 15 amino acids. The germline V gene has CDR1 MNHEY and CDR2 SVGEGT. V trimming: 2 bases; J trimming: 2 bases; junction bases outside the gene matches: 0. CDR3 region: CASSYGGAGANVLTF. CDR3 sequence (DNA): TGTGCCAGCAGTTACGGGGGGGCTGGGGCCAACGTCCTGACTTTC.

This chain connects TRBV5-1 to TRBJ1-1; possibly TRBD1 for D (5 bases). V gave up 4 bases and J gave up 1 base, with 14 bases separating them. Germline V lookup: CDR1 SGHRS, CDR2 YFSETQ. This CDR3 spans 15 amino acids. The CDR3 is CASSPSRGPNTEAFF. CDR3 sequence (DNA): TGCGCCAGCAGCCCGTCGAGGGGCCCGAACACTGAAGCTTTCTTT. The variable domain in full, completed from reference TRBV5-1 and TRBJ1-1, reads KAGVTQTPRYLIKTRGQQVTLSCSPISGHRSVSWYQQTPGQGLQFLFEYFSETQRNKGNFPGRFSGRQFSNSRSEMNVSTLELGDSALYLCASSPSRGPNTEAFFGQGTRLTVV.

In this sample, this clonotype turned up a few times. This sequence joins TRBV12-3 or TRBV12-4 and TRBJ2-2; D is perhaps TRBD1 (5 bases). Trimming removed 6 bases at V and 4 bases at J, with 18 bases between. This CDR3 has 16 amino acids. Here the CDR3 reads CASSHWGSRVTGELFF. The DNA of the CDR3 is TGTGCCAGCAGCCACTGGGGCAGTCGTGTCACCGGGGAGCTGTTTTTT.

This clonotype was seen only a few times. V usage is TRBV20-1 and J usage is TRBJ2-7; the D gene is possibly TRBD2 (5 bases). The CDR3 has 17 amino acids. Looked up from germline, CDR1 is DFQATT and CDR2 is SNEGSKA (reference sequence). V was pared by 0 bases and J by 0 bases, with 18 bases between. CDR3: CSARDRGILDFSYEQYF. The CDR3, as DNA: TGCAGTGCTAGAGATCGTGGAATACTAGACTTCTCCTACGAGCAGTACTTC.

This clonotype has just a few counts. The rearrangement uses TRBV20-1 and TRBJ1-5; the match to TRBD1 covers 7 bases. The CDR3 has 14 residues. CDR1 is DFQATT and CDR2 is SNEGSKA in the germline V gene (reference sequence). V was pared by 6 bases and J by 0 bases, with 5 bases of the junction left unmatched. Here the CDR3 reads CSAGGDSSNQPQHF. DNA of the CDR3: TGCAGTGCGGGAGGGGACAGTAGCAATCAGCCCCAGCATTTT.

The chain carries TRBV6-5 and TRBJ2-7; D remains unclear. Germline V CDR1 and CDR2: MNHEY, SVGAGI. This CDR3 region has 14 residues. Between the trimmed V and J ends, which lost 0 bases and 6 bases, there was a span of 12 bases. CDR3 in amino acids: CASSYSLVAPEQYF. Here the CDR3 DNA reads TGTGCCAGCAGTTACTCGTTAGTGGCGCCCGAGCAGTACTTC.

This clonotype has at least ten counts. The V call is TRBV28, the J call TRBJ2-1, with TRBD2 as a possible D gene (5 bases). The CDR3 runs to 11 residues. V lost 3 bases and J 12 bases, leaving 9 bases between the germline ends. CDR1 and CDR2 from the germline V gene are MDHEN and SYDVKM. CDR3 nucleotides: TGTGCCAGCAGTTTCAATCGGGGGCAGTTCTTC. Translating gives CASSFNRGQFF.

This clonotype was detected only a few times. The V call is TRBV4-3, the J call TRBJ2-2, with TRBD2 matching over 8 bases. Germline assignment: CDR1 LGHNA and CDR2 YSLEER. The length of the CDR3 is 23 residues. V was pared by 0 bases and J by 4 bases, with 25 bases of the junction left unmatched. The CDR3 nucleotides are TGCGCCAGCAGCCAAGAGGTGGAATTGGGTGCCGAGACTAGCGTTTTCCTCACCGGGGAGCTGTTTTTT. Its protein is CASSQEVELGAETSVFLTGELFF.

V gene TRBV24-1 combines with J gene TRBJ1-5; D unresolved. CDR3 length: 14 amino acids. Trimming took 2 bases from V and 9 from J, leaving 13 bases between them. CDR1 is KGHDR and CDR2 is SFDVKD in the germline V gene. CDR3 in DNA: TGTGCCACCAGTGATTCACGGGAATTTGGGCCCCAGCATTTT. It is translated as CATSDSREFGPQHF.

CDR3 amino acids: CASSQFPRRAGEKLFF. DNA for the CDR3: TGCGCCAGCAGCCAATTTCCTCGAAGGGCCGGTGAAAAACTGTTTTTT. The chain couples TRBV4-1 to TRBJ1-4; D not certain. Trimming took off 2 bases at V and 7 bases at J, with 17 bases between the two ends. The CDR3 length is 16 residues. Germline V gives CDR1 MGHRA, CDR2 YSYEKL.

The chain has TRBV5-1 and TRBJ2-4; 7 bases are a match to TRBD1. The germline V gene has CDR1 SGHRS and CDR2 YFSETQ. CDR3 length equals 15 residues. Trimming removed 3 bases from V and 2 bases from J; junction bases left unmatched: 5. CDR3 residues: CASSYDRVPKNIQYF. The DNA for the CDR3 is TGCGCCAGCAGCTACGACAGGGTCCCCAAAAACATTCAGTACTTC. The full variable domain, rest sourced from reference TRBV5-1 and TRBJ2-4, is KAGVTQTPRYLIKTRGQQVTLSCSPISGHRSVSWYQQTPGQGLQFLFEYFSETQRNKGNFPGRFSGRQFSNSRSEMNVSTLELGDSALYLCASSYDRVPKNIQYFGAGTRLSVL.

For this clonotype: One end of the junction does not line up with germline, which may come from a read error. The chain is built from TRBV20-1 and TRBJ2-1; possibly TRBD2 for D (5 bases). CDR3 length: 16 amino acids. The germline V gene has CDR1 DFQATT and CDR2 SNEGSKA (reference sequence). The CDR3 region is CSARDWSRVYYNEQFF. In DNA form, the CDR3 reads TGCAGTGCCAGAGATTGGTCGAGGGTATACTACAATGAGCAGTTCTTC.

This chain joins TRBV24-1 and TRBJ2-1; 14 nucleotides align to TRBD2. There are 17 residues in the CDR3. J was trimmed by 9 bases and V by 1 base; bases with no gene match: 7. In germline, CDR1 is KGHDR, CDR2 SFDVKD. CDR3: CATSDFHQTSGRVEQFF. The CDR3 DNA reads TGTGCCACCAGTGATTTCCACCAGACTAGCGGGAGGGTTGAGCAGTTCTTC.

A few counts support this clonotype. The chain has TRBV7-2 and TRBJ2-1, with TRBD2 matching 7 bases. The ends lost 0 bases at V and 6 bases at J; junction bases unmatched: 14. The germline CDR1 and CDR2 sequences are SGHTA and FQGNSA. The CDR3 extends over 18 amino acids. CDR3 region: CASSLARGVGSWGNEQFF. The CDR3 nucleotides are TGTGCCAGCAGCTTAGCCCGGGGGGTCGGTTCATGGGGCAATGAGCAGTTCTTC.

This clonotype was found a few times. The rearrangement joins TRBV5-5 to TRBJ2-4, with 12 bases aligning to TRBD2. The CDR3 runs 15 residues. From germline, CDR1 is SGHKS and CDR2 YYEKEE (reference sequence). After removal of 2 bases from V and 6 bases from J, the junction contained 3 bases not matched to a gene. CDR3 sequence (DNA): TGTGCCAGCAGCTTAACTAGCGGGAGGATAAACATTCAGTACTTC. Its protein is CASSLTSGRINIQYF.

The chain has TRBV20-1 and TRBJ2-3; 8 nucleotides line up with TRBD2. The junction had 8 bases not matched to a gene; V was cut back by 5 bases and J by 4 bases. Germline lookup yields CDR1 DFQATT and CDR2 SNEGSKA (reference sequence). The CDR3 sequence is 14 residues long. CDR3 sequence: CSAGLAEYADTQYF. CDR3 DNA sequence: TGCAGTGCTGGACTAGCTGAGTACGCAGATACGCAGTATTTT.